This TCR beta chain comes out of a study of cytomegalovirus exposure and HLA in healthy donors. Overall study findings and caveats: The authors later found HLA-associated TCR beta chains more clonally expanded than equally common others.

The CDR3 consists of 18 residues. The ends were cut back, 0 bases at V and 5 bases at J, with 20 bases in the middle. Per germline, CDR1 SGDLS and CDR2 YYNGEE. Both 60 Vbeta primers and 13 Jbeta primers went into the PCR. Data came from immunoSEQ multiplex PCR; TCRdb stores just in-frame clones and leaves some out. This sample carries approximately 110,000 clones, around 86% of them seen once, and the ten largest clones take 2.2%. With regard to this clone: Its antigen is undetermined.

This rearrangement joins TRBV9 to TRBJ2-2; D is ambiguous. This sequence was found in a woman aged 30 to 39 in good health and CMV-seronegative. What was sequenced was PBMCs. The DNA for the CDR3 is TGTGCCAGCAGCGTAGACCCGGTAGATAGCCGTCCTACCGGGGAGCTGTTTTTT. This translates into CASSVDPVDSRPTGELFF.